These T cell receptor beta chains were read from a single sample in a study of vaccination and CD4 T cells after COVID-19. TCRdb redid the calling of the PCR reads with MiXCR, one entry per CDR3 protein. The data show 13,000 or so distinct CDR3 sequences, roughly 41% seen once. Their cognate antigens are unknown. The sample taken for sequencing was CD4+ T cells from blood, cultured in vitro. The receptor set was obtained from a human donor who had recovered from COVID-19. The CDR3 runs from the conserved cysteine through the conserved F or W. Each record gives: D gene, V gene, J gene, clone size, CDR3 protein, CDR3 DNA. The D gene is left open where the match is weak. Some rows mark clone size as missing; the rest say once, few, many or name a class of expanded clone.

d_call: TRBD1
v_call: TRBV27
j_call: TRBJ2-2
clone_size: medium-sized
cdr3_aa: CASSLSSRGQGVGELFF
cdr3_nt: TGTGCCAGCAGTTTATCGAGCAGGGGGCAGGGGGTCGGGGAGCTGTTTTTT

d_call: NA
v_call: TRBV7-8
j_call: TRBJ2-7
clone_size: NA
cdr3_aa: CASSPRGDIPKYEQYF
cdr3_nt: TGTGCCAGCAGCCCAAGGGGGGACATACCGAAATACGAGCAGTACTTC

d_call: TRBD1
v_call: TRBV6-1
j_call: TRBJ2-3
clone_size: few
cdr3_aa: CASSEYWTGGTDTQYF
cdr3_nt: TGTGCCAGCAGTGAATATTGGACAGGGGGCACAGATACGCAGTATTTT

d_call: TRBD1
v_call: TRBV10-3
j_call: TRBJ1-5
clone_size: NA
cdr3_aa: CAISESRTGGLGNQPQHF
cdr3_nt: TGTGCCATCAGTGAGTCGCGGACAGGGGGCCTTGGTAATCAGCCCCAGCATTTT

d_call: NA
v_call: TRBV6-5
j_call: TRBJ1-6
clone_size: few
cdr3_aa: CASSFDPRPNSPLHF
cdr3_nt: TGTGCCAGCAGTTTTGACCCTCGACCAAATTCACCCCTCCACTTT

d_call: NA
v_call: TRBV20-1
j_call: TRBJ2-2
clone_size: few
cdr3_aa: CSASREGNTGELFF
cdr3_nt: TGCAGTGCTAGCAGGGAAGGGAACACCGGGGAGCTGTTTTTT

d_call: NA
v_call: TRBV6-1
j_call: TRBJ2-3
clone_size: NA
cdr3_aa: CASSRNRGSDTQYF
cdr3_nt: TGTGCCAGCAGTCGAAACAGAGGGTCCGATACGCAGTATTTT

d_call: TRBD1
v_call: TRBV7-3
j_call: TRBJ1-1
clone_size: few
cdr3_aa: CASSRDSQSTEAFF
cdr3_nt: TGTGCCAGCAGCCGGGACAGTCAAAGCACTGAAGCTTTCTTT

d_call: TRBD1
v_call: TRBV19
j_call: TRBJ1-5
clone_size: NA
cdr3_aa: CAGRPGQGFNQPQHF
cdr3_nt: TGTGCCGGTAGGCCGGGACAGGGGTTCAATCAGCCCCAGCATTTT

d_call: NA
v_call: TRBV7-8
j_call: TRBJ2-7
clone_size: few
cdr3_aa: CASSLERPGASYEQYF
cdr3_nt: TGTGCCAGCAGCTTAGAACGTCCCGGGGCCTCCTACGAGCAGTACTTC

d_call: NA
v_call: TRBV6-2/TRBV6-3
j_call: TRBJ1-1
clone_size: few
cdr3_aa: CASLKGGLYIEAFF
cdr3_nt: TGTGCCAGCTTGAAGGGGGGGTTATACATAGAAGCTTTCTTT

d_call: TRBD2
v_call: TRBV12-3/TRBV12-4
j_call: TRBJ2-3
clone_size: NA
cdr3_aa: CASSSFGGGSDTQYF
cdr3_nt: TGTGCCAGCAGCTCCTTCGGCGGGGGGTCAGATACGCAGTATTTT

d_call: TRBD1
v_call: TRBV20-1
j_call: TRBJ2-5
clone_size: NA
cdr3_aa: CSASLGQQETQYF
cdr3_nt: TGCAGTGCTAGCTTGGGACAGCAAGAGACCCAGTACTTC

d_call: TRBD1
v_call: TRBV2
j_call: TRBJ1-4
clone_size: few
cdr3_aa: CASNLPGQGTEKLFF
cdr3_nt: TGTGCCAGCAATCTCCCGGGACAGGGAACTGAAAAACTGTTTTTT

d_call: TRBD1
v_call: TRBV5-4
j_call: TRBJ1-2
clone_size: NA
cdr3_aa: CASSWTLDRDYGYTF
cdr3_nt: TGTGCCAGCAGCTGGACGCTTGACAGGGACTATGGCTACACCTTC

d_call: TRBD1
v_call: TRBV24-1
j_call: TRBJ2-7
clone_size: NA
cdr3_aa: CATSESGQSYEQYF
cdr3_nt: TGTGCCACCAGTGAGTCGGGACAGTCCTACGAGCAGTACTTC

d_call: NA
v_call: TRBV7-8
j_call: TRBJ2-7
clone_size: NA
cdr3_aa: CASSLVPTYEQYF
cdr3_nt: TGTGCCAGCAGCTTAGTCCCGACGTACGAGCAGTACTTC

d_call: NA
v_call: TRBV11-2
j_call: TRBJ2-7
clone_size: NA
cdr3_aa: CASSAHGHTPYEQYF
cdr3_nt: TGTGCCAGCAGCGCCCACGGTCACACACCCTACGAGCAGTACTTC

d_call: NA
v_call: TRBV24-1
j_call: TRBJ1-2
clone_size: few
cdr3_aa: CATSSGLSREESNYGYTF
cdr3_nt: TGTGCCACCAGCTCAGGATTATCTAGGGAAGAGTCTAACTATGGCTACACCTTC

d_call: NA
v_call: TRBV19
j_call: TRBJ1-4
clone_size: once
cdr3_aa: CASSTRQHNEKLFF
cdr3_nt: TGTGCCAGTAGTACACGACAGCATAATGAAAAACTGTTTTTT

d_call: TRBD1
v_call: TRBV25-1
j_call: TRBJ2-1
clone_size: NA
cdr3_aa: CASGGQGAYNEQFF
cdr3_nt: TGTGCCAGCGGGGGACAGGGGGCATACAATGAGCAGTTCTTC

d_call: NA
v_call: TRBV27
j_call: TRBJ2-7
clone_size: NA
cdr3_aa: CASSDGGRQSYEQYF
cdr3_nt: TGTGCCAGCAGTGATGGAGGCAGGCAATCCTACGAGCAGTACTTC